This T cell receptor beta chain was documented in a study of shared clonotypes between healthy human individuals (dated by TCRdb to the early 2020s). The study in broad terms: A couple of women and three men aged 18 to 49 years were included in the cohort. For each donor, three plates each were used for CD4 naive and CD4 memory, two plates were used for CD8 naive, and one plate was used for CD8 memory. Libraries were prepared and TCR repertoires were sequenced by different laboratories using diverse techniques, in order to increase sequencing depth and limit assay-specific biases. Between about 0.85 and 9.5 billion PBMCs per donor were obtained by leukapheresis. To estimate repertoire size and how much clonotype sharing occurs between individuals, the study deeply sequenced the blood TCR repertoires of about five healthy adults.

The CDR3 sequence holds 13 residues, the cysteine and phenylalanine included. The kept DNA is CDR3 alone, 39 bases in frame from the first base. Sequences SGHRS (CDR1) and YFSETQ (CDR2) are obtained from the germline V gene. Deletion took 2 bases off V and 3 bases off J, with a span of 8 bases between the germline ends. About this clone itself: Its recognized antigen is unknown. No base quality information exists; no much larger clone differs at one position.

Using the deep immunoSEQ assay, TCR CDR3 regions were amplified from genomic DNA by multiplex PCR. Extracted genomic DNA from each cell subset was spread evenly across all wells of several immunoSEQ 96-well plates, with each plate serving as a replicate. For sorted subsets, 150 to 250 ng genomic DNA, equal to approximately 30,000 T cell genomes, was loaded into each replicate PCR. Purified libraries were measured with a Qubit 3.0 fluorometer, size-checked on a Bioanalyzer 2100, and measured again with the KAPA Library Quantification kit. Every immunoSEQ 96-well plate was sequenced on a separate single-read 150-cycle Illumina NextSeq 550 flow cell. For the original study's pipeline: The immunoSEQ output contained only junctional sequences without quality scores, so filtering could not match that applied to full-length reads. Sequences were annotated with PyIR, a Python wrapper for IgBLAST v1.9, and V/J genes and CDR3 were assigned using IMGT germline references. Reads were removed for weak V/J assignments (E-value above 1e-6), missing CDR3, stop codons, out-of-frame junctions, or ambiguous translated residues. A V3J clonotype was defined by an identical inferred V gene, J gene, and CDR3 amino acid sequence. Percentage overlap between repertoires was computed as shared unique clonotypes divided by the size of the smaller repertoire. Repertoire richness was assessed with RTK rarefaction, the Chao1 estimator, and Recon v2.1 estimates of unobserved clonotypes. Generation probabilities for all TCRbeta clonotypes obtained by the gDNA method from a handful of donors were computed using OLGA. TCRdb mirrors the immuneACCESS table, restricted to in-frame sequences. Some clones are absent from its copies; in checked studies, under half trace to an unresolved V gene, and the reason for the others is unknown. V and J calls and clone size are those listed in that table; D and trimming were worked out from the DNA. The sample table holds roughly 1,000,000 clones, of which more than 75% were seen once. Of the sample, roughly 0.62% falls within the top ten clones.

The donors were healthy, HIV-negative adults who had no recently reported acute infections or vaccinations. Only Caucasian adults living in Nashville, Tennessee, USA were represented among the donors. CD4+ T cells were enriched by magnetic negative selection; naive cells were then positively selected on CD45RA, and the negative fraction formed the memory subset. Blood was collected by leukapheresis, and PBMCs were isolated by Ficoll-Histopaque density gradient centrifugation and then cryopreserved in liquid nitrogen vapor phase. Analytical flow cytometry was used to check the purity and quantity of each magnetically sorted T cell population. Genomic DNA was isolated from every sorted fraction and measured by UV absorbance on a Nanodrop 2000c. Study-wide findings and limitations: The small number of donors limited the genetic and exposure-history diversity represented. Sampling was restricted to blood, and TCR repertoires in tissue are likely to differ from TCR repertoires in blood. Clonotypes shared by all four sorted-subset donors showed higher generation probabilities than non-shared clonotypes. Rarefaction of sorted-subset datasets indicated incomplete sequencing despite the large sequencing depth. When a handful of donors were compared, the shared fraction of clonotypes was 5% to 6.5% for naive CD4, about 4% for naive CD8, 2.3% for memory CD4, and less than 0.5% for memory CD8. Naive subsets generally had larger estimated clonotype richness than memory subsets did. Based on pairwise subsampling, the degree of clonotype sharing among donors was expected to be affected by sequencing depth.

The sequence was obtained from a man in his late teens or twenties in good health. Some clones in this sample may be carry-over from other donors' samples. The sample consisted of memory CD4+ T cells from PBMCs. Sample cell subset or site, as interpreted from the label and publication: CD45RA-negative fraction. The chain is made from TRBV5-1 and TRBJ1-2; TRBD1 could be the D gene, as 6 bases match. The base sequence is TGCGCCAGCAGCTTTGAGGGGGACTATGGCTACACCTTC. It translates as CASSFEGDYGYTF.